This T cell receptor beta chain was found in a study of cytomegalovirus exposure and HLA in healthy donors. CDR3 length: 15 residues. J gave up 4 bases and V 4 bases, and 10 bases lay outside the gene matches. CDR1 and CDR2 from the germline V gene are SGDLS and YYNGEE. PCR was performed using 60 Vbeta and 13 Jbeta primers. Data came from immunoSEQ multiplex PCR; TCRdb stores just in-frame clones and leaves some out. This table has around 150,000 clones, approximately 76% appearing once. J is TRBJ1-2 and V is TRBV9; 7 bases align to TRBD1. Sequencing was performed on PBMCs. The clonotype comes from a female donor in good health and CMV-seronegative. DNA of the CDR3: TGTGCCAGCAGCCCCCGACAGGGAATGAGCTATGGCTACACCTTC. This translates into CASSPRQGMSYGYTF.